This T cell receptor beta chain was retrieved from a study of regulatory T cells in long-lasting Graves disease. On the study more broadly: Prior antithyroid drug treatment in newly diagnosed Graves' patients lasted under 3 months. Study results and limitations: New patients shared around 920 public clonotypes, fewer than the approximately 2,500 shared by persistent patients. Only peripheral blood was studied, not thyroid tissue.

Concerning this clonotype itself: Antigen: not known.

Both iRepertoire HTBI primers and Arm-PCR of CDR3 regions were used to build the TCR beta libraries. From the multiplex PCR reads, TCRdb called clonotypes with MiXCR, one entry per CDR3 protein. The sample carries about 440,000 distinct CDR3 sequences, less than 20% recorded once. After removal of 4 bases from V and 5 bases from J, the junction contained 6 bases not matched to a gene. This CDR3 spans 14 amino acids. Germline V lookup: CDR1 SGDLS, CDR2 YYNGEE. Time point denoted: newly diagnosed GD, antithyroid drugs for less than 3 months. Extracted PBMC RNA gave rise to the TCR library. This sample was shared with a second study, whose subject was T cells in Graves' hyperthyroidism and ophthalmopathy. In that study: HTBI primers were the set used in a first-round RT-PCR of the TCR CDR3.

This chain uses TRBV9 with TRBJ2-1, with 7 bases identical to TRBD2. The clonotype originates from a woman in her twenties or thirties with Graves disease. The source was peripheral blood mononuclear cells (PBMCs), collected at new diagnosis, from a patient treated with antithyroid drugs. For the CDR3, the DNA is TGTGCCAGCAGCCCCTGGGAGGGAAACAATGAGCAGTTCTTC. Translating gives CASSPWEGNNEQFF.